These 22 T cell receptor beta chains came from one sample sequenced in a study of cytomegalovirus exposure and HLA in healthy donors (dated by TCRdb to about 2017). The library was obtained by the immunoSEQ multiplex PCR assay. For the multiplex PCR, a mixture combining 60 forward primers for TCR Vbeta segments and 13 reverse primers for TCR Jbeta segments was used. TCRdb took over this immuneACCESS table, retaining in-frame rearrangements with V and J assigned. Such tables are incomplete; in checked studies, under half of the missing clones stem from an unresolved V gene, and the remainder is unexplained. The sample yields fewer than 200,000 clones; 70% to 90% were counted once. The top ten clones comprise around 0.85% of the sample. The sequencing input was PBMCs. These receptors were collected from a woman aged 30 to 39 in good health and CMV-seronegative.

The V call is TRBV9, the J call TRBJ2-3; TRBD2 might be the D (6 bases). The V end lost 0 bases, the J end lost 2 bases, and 13 bases lay between the germline ends. From germline, CDR1 is SGDLS and CDR2 YYNGEE. This CDR3 region has 16 residues. CDR3 loop: CASSVGSSVNTDTQYF. The CDR3 coding sequence is TGTGCCAGCAGCGTAGGATCTAGCGTGAACACAGATACGCAGTATTTT.

The chain carries TRBV10-1 and TRBJ1-2, with 10 bases fitting TRBD1. V gave up 4 bases and J gave up 8 bases; unmatched junction bases: 4. Germline V CDR1 and CDR2: WNHNN, SYGVQD (reference sequence). The CDR3 loop spans 13 amino acids. CDR3 loop: CASSADRGQGYTF. The CDR3 region has the DNA TGCGCCAGCAGTGCAGACAGGGGGCAAGGCTACACCTTC.

V is TRBV10-1 and J is TRBJ2-1; 9 nucleotides align to TRBD2. Germline V gene data show CDR1 as WNHNN and CDR2 as SYGVQD (reference sequence). Unmatched junction bases numbered 7, after V lost 0 bases and J lost 4 bases. The CDR3 is 17 residues long. This CDR3 is CASSESAGGGKYNEQFF. The CDR3 DNA reads TGCGCCAGCAGTGAGTCGGCGGGAGGGGGGAAATACAATGAGCAGTTCTTC.

The V and J genes are TRBV6-4 and TRBJ1-5, with D unresolved. V was cut by 0 bases and J by 6 bases, with 9 bases left in between. From germline, CDR1 is MRHNA and CDR2 SNTAGT. The CDR3 length is 14 residues. The DNA of the CDR3 is TGTGCCAGCAGTGACTCCGCCGGAGGTCAGCCCCAGCATTTT. Translation gives CASSDSAGGQPQHF.

This sequence joins TRBV5-5 and TRBJ2-7, with 8 bases aligning to TRBD2. Germline V lookup: CDR1 SGHKS, CDR2 YYEKEE (reference sequence). This CDR3 is 14 amino acids long. V gave up 4 bases and J gave up 3 bases; unmatched junction bases: 6. The CDR3 coding sequence is TGTGCCAGCAGCCTCCGGGAGGGCCGCTACGAGCAGTACTTC. Translation: CASSLREGRYEQYF.

The rearrangement links TRBV9 to TRBJ2-2; 10 bases are a match to TRBD2. This CDR3 region has 17 residues. The V gene's germline CDR1 is SGDLS and CDR2 YYNGEE. V dropped 2 bases and J dropped 5; count of bases not matched to a gene: 9. The chain's CDR3 is CASSVYSGRFYTGELFF. The CDR3 bases are TGTGCCAGCAGCGTGTATAGCGGGAGGTTTTATACCGGGGAGCTGTTTTTT.

The CDR3, as DNA: TGTGCCAGTCGAGAAAGGCGTCTAGCGGGAGGGCCCAATGAGCAGTTCTTC. Residues: CASRERRLAGGPNEQFF. This rearrangement joins TRBV2 to TRBJ2-1; 12 bases fit TRBD2. The CDR3 loop spans 17 amino acids. The ends lost 9 bases at V and 6 bases at J; junction bases unmatched: 15. Germline V gene lookup returns CDR1 SNHLY and CDR2 FYNNEI.

This clone was recorded only once. The J gene is TRBJ2-5, the V gene TRBV11-2, with 13 bases identical to TRBD2. The J call is uncertain, as TRBJ2-7 better fits the DNA end. The germline gives CDR1 SGHAT, CDR2 FQNNGV. The CDR3 contains 15 residues. CDR3 DNA: TGTGCCAGCAGCCCCGGGACTAGCGGGAAATACGAGCAGTACTTC. This codes for CASSPGTSGKYEQYF.

The chain recombines TRBV9 with TRBJ2-3, with a tentative D call TRBD2 (5 bases). Germline values: CDR1 SGDLS, CDR2 YYNGEE. V was trimmed by 4 bases and J by 7 bases, leaving 19 bases between them. CDR3 size: 15 residues. CDR3 region: CASSPSGPTTNTQYF. Here the CDR3 DNA reads TGTGCCAGCAGCCCGAGCGGCCCGACCACTAATACGCAGTATTTT.

The chain is built from TRBV7-2 and TRBJ2-3; 9 nucleotides line up with TRBD1. Per germline, CDR1 SGHTA and CDR2 FQGNSA. This CDR3 is built from 16 residues. V shed 3 bases and J 4 bases; nucleotides not matched to a gene: 8. CDR3 sequence reads: CASSLGRTGAADTQYF. In DNA, the CDR3 is TGTGCCAGCAGCTTGGGCAGGACAGGGGCAGCAGATACGCAGTATTTT.

Only a few counts were recorded for this clone. The chain is built from TRBV5-1 and TRBJ2-7, with unresolved D. Germline values: CDR1 SGHRS, CDR2 YFSETQ. The V and J ends lost 2 bases and 2 bases respectively, with 8 bases between them. The CDR3 runs to 13 residues. The CDR3 region is CASSLAVTYEQYF. The CDR3 nucleotides read TGCGCCAGCAGCTTAGCCGTTACCTACGAGCAGTACTTC.

V usage is TRBV19 and J usage is TRBJ2-7; D is uncertain. The CDR3 is made up of 13 amino acids. V lost 3 bases and J lost 7, with 13 bases in between. Germline V gives CDR1 LNHDA, CDR2 SQIVND (reference sequence). CDR3 region: CASSMPGSREQYF. CDR3 nucleotides: TGTGCCAGTAGTATGCCAGGCAGCAGGGAGCAGTACTTC. The full variable domain, completed using reference TRBV19 and TRBJ2-7, is DGGITQSPKYLFRKEGQNVTLSCEQNLNHDAMYWYRQDPGQGLRLIYYSQIVNDFQKGDIAEGYSVSREKKESFPLTVTSAQKNPTAFYLCASSMPGSREQYFGPGTRLTVT.

This chain connects TRBV2 to TRBJ2-5; 8 bases match TRBD2. With V trimmed by 7 bases and J by 4 bases, 8 bases remained unmatched. The CDR3 is 14 amino acids. The germline V gene encodes CDR1 SNHLY and CDR2 FYNNEI. CDR3 in DNA: TGTGCCAGCACCCTACCGGGAGGGATAGAGACCCAGTACTTC. The encoded protein is CASTLPGGIETQYF.

The rearrangement links TRBV9 to TRBJ2-1; 8 positions match TRBD2. The CDR3 loop spans 16 amino acids. Trimming removed 0 bases from V and 6 bases from J; junction bases left unmatched: 8. Germline V gene data show CDR1 as SGDLS and CDR2 as YYNGEE. CDR3 amino acids: CASSVGAGGPFNEQFF. The CDR3 nucleotides read TGTGCCAGCAGCGTAGGGGCGGGAGGCCCCTTCAATGAGCAGTTCTTC. The full variable domain, completed using reference TRBV9 and TRBJ2-1, is DSGVTQTPKHLITATGQRVTLRCSPRSGDLSVYWYQQSLDQGLQFLIQYYNGEERAKGNILERFSAQQFPDLHSELNLSSLELGDSALYFCASSVGAGGPFNEQFFGPGTRLTVL.

J is TRBJ1-2 and V is TRBV5-8; 11 bases align to TRBD1. Trimming at V came to 4 bases and at J to 4 bases, leaving 18 bases not matched to a gene. The CDR3 length is 19 residues. Germline V gives CDR1 SGHTS, CDR2 YDEGEE. For the CDR3, the DNA is TGTGCCAGCAGCGGCCTCCATTGGGACAGGGGGAATAGGGGCTATGGCTACACCTTC. Its translation is CASSGLHWDRGNRGYGYTF.

The V gene is TRBV9, the J gene TRBJ2-3; 9 nucleotides match TRBD1. This CDR3 has 16 residues. Germline CDR1 is SGDLS and CDR2 is YYNGEE. Unmatched junction bases numbered 5, after V lost 2 bases and J lost 1 base. The CDR3: CASSVTWTGGTDTQYF. In nucleotides, the CDR3 is TGTGCCAGCAGCGTGACGTGGACAGGGGGCACAGATACGCAGTATTTT.

The chain couples TRBV13 to TRBJ2-2, with D uncertain. This CDR3 is 13 amino acids long. The V gene lost 0 bases and the J gene lost 8 bases, with 7 bases spanning the gap. CDR1 and CDR2 from the germline V gene are PRHDT and FYEKMQ (reference sequence). In nucleotides, the CDR3 is TGTGCCAGCAGCTTAGGCCAGGATGGGGAGCTGTTTTTT. This sequence encodes CASSLGQDGELFF.

V is TRBV19 and J is TRBJ2-7, with TRBD2 matching 14 bases. V gave up 4 bases and J gave up 3 bases; unmatched junction bases: 8. Germline V lookup: CDR1 LNHDA, CDR2 SQIVND (reference sequence). The CDR3 is made up of 17 amino acids. This CDR3 reads CASSTALGLAGVYEQYF. The DNA of the CDR3 is TGTGCCAGTAGTACTGCCTTGGGACTAGCGGGAGTCTACGAGCAGTACTTC.

CDR3 in amino acids: CASSLAGQGGNTIYF. Here the CDR3 DNA reads TGTGCCAGCAGCTTAGCTGGACAGGGAGGAAACACCATATATTTT. The V and J genes are TRBV7-8 and TRBJ1-3, with TRBD1 identical over 8 bases. The junction had 2 bases not matched to a gene; V was cut back by 0 bases and J by 4 bases. The CDR3 is 15 amino acids. Germline V CDR1 and CDR2: SGHVS, FQNEAQ. Together with reference TRBV7-8 and TRBJ1-3, the CDR3 gives the full variable domain: GAGVSQSPRYKVAKRGQDVALRCDPISGHVSLFWYQQALGQGPEFLTYFQNEAQLDKSGLPSDRFFAERPEGSVSTLKIQRTQQEDSAVYLCASSLAGQGGNTIYFGEGSWLTVV.

V and J are TRBV30 and TRBJ2-2, with TRBD2 matching over 9 bases. CDR3 length: 16 residues. Germline CDR1 is GTSNPN and CDR2 is SVGIG (reference sequence). V lost 5 bases and J lost 7; bases outside the gene matches: 14. CDR3 DNA: TGTGCCTGGTCCGGGGGGGTAGCGGGAGTAGTCGGGGAGCTGTTTTTT. Translation gives CAWSGGVAGVVGELFF.

The V and J genes are TRBV5-1 and TRBJ1-1; the D gene is possibly TRBD1 (6 bases). The CDR3 has 13 residues. CDR1 is SGHRS, CDR2 YFSETQ, per germline. V lost 2 bases to trimming and J lost 4 bases, with 9 bases between them. In DNA, the CDR3 is TGCGCCAGCAGCTTTGGGGGCGTCACTGAAGCTTTCTTT. Amino acid sequence: CASSFGGVTEAFF.

The chain carries TRBV6-1 and TRBJ2-1; D is unclear. V was cut by 5 bases and J by 7 bases, with 12 bases left in between. The CDR3 has 13 amino acids. Germline lookup yields CDR1 MNHNS and CDR2 SASEGT. As DNA, the CDR3 is TGTGCCAGCAGTTCCCTGAGCTTAAATGAGCAGTTCTTC. This translates into CASSSLSLNEQFF.